This T cell receptor beta chain was observed in a study of CD8 T cells in Susac syndrome. Study information: Patients with Susac syndrome, at blood draw, were therapy-naive, on corticosteroids, or on intravenous immunoglobulin alone.

V lost 0 bases, J lost 4 bases, and 6 bases stayed unmatched. Germline lookup yields CDR1 SGHAT and CDR2 FQNNGV. This CDR3 region has 15 residues. RNA amounts of about 0.5 to 1 ug underwent reverse transcription with random hexamers. TCRdb reanalysed the immunoSEQ multiplex PCR reads using MiXCR and keeps one entry per CDR3 protein. Of over 130,000 distinct CDR3 sequences in the sample, roughly 94% were seen once. This receptor was obtained from a human donor with Susac syndrome. Sequencing input: CD4+ T cells from PBMCs. The J gene is TRBJ2-7, the V gene TRBV11-2; 7 positions agree with TRBD1. The CDR3 spells CASSLEQGRGYEQYF. CDR3 DNA: TGTGCCAGCAGCTTAGAACAAGGCAGGGGGTACGAGCAGTACTTC.